This T cell receptor beta chain was observed in a study of T cells after yellow fever vaccination. The TCR cDNA carried a universal primer site and UMIs from 5'RACE template switching. MiXCR, applied by TCRdb to the 5' RACE reads, yields one record per CDR3 protein. The data contain approximately 260,000 distinct CDR3 sequences, under 15% of them seen just once; the ten biggest clones take up 0.4% to 0.65%. Study findings and constraints: At less than 97% for CD4 and about 88% for CD8, most primary-vaccination clones showed up again after the booster.

This clonotype occurred a few times. The antigen remains unidentified. The CDR3 spans 15 residues. Germline V gene lookup returns CDR1 SGHAT and CDR2 FQDESV (reference sequence). Trimming shortened V by 2 bases and J by 0 bases, and 10 bases separated the two germline ends. The chain carries TRBV11-1 and TRBJ2-5; the D is unclear. This sequence originates from a man aged 25-45 years who received the YFV17D yellow fever vaccine. The specimen comprised CD4+ T cells sorted from PBMCs, sampled 45 days after the yellow fever booster vaccination. CDR3 bases: TGTGCCAGCAGCTTAAGGCGGAAAAACCAAGAGACCCAGTACTTC. Its translation is CASSLRRKNQETQYF.